The 19 T cell receptor beta chains below come from one sample, sequenced in a study of cytomegalovirus exposure and HLA in healthy donors. PCR involved 60 Vbeta and 13 Jbeta primers. The method was immunoSEQ multiplex PCR; TCRdb's version includes in-frame clones alone and lacks a portion of them. Its listing shows 75,000 to 80,000 clones. The specimen sequenced was PBMCs. These receptors came from a man between 18 and 35 years old in good health and CMV-seropositive.

The V and J genes are TRBV10-3 and TRBJ1-2; maybe TRBD1 (6 bases). Germline CDR1 and CDR2: ENHRY and SYGVKD. The CDR3 is 12 residues long. Trimming left V 8 bases short and J 5 bases short, with 12 bases between. The CDR3 DNA sequence: TGTGCCATCGGACAGATGTTATATGGCTACACCTTC. Translating gives CAIGQMLYGYTF.

This chain uses TRBV5-8 with TRBJ1-3; TRBD1 might be the D (6 bases). The germline V gene encodes CDR1 SGHTS and CDR2 YDEGEE. The CDR3 is 16 residues long. V was shortened by 3 bases and J by 0 bases, with 13 bases between the two germline ends. CDR3 residues: CASSWGQSSSGNTIYF. The CDR3 DNA follows: TGTGCCAGCAGCTGGGGGCAGTCCTCCTCTGGAAACACCATATATTTT. Complete variable domain (other parts from reference TRBV5-8 and TRBJ1-3): EAGVTQSPTHLIKTRGQQATLRCSPISGHTSVYWYQQALGLGLQFLLWYDEGEERNRGNFPPRFSGRQFPNYSSELNVNALELEDSALYLCASSWGQSSSGNTIYFGEGSWLTVV.

The gene calls are TRBV19 and TRBJ2-2; D might be TRBD2 (5 bases). Trimming cost V 6 bases and J 6 bases, with 17 bases left between them. Germline V lookup: CDR1 LNHDA, CDR2 SQIVND (reference sequence). CDR3 length: 15 amino acids. The CDR3 here is CASRPDLARSGELFF. DNA for the CDR3: TGTGCCAGTAGGCCAGACCTAGCAAGGTCCGGGGAGCTGTTTTTT.

The rearrangement links TRBV30 to TRBJ1-1, with D unresolved. The length of the CDR3 is 12 residues. Germline V gene data show CDR1 as GTSNPN and CDR2 as SVGIG (reference sequence). Trimming removed 7 bases at V and 3 bases at J, with 12 bases between. CDR3 residues: CALVEVDTEAFF. The CDR3, as DNA: TGTGCCTTAGTAGAGGTGGACACTGAAGCTTTCTTT.

As to this clone: A read error may produce the germline difference seen at one junction end. The chain recombines TRBV10-3 with TRBJ2-7; TRBD1 might be the D (6 bases). This CDR3 comprises 17 residues. Germline-derived CDR1 and CDR2 are ENHRY and SYGVKD. In DNA form, the CDR3 reads TGTGTCATCAGTGAGTCCCCCTTCAGGGGCGCCGGGTACGAGCAGTACTTC. Residues: CVISESPFRGAGYEQYF.

The gene calls are TRBV19 and TRBJ1-5, with 11 bases aligning to TRBD1. The V and J ends lost 2 bases and 1 base, in that order; junction bases with no gene match: 4. The CDR3 sequence is 17 residues long. CDR1 and CDR2 (germline): LNHDA, SQIVND (reference sequence). As DNA, the CDR3 is TGTGCCAGTAGTATACGAGGACAGGGGGCCAGCAATCAGCCCCAGCATTTT. Protein sequence: CASSIRGQGASNQPQHF. The full variable domain, completed using reference TRBV19 and TRBJ1-5, is DGGITQSPKYLFRKEGQNVTLSCEQNLNHDAMYWYRQDPGQGLRLIYYSQIVNDFQKGDIAEGYSVSREKKESFPLTVTSAQKNPTAFYLCASSIRGQGASNQPQHFGDGTRLSIL.

This chain joins TRBV28 and TRBJ1-1; 9 nucleotides match TRBD1. The CDR3 runs to 21 residues. CDR1 and CDR2 from the germline V gene are MDHEN and SYDVKM. With V trimmed by 5 bases and J by 1 base, 23 bases remained unmatched. In DNA form, the CDR3 reads TGTGCCAGCAGTCCTAACTTCAGCCAGTGGGGGGACAGGGAAGGGAACACTGAAGCTTTCTTT. Its translation: CASSPNFSQWGDREGNTEAFF.

The chain carries TRBV2 and TRBJ1-1; tentative D call: TRBD1 (5 bases). CDR3 length equals 14 residues. Trimming cost V 7 bases and J 3 bases, with 15 bases left between them. Germline lookup yields CDR1 SNHLY and CDR2 FYNNEI. The CDR3 bases are TGTGCCAGCACTTCCCCGGGGGGGGACACTGAAGCTTTCTTT. As protein: CASTSPGGDTEAFF.

The chain links TRBV4-2 to TRBJ2-3; 11 nucleotides agree with TRBD2. Germline lookup yields CDR1 LGHNA and CDR2 YNFKEQ. CDR3 length equals 19 residues. Unmatched junction bases numbered 14, after V lost 0 bases and J lost 6 bases. CDR3 coding DNA: TGTGCCAGCAGCCAAGAAACGGTGGCAATAGCGGGAGGGGGGGATACGCAGTATTTT. Protein product: CASSQETVAIAGGGDTQYF.

V gene TRBV5-1 combines with J gene TRBJ1-4, with D tentatively TRBD1 (6 bases). V gave up 2 bases and J gave up 7 bases, with 9 bases separating them. Germline V gene data show CDR1 as SGHRS and CDR2 as YFSETQ. The CDR3 length is 13 residues. The chain's CDR3 is CASSLTGIEKLFF. CDR3 nucleotides: TGCGCCAGCAGCTTAACAGGGATTGAAAAACTGTTTTTT. Based on the CDR3 plus reference TRBV5-1 and TRBJ1-4, the full variable domain is KAGVTQTPRYLIKTRGQQVTLSCSPISGHRSVSWYQQTPGQGLQFLFEYFSETQRNKGNFPGRFSGRQFSNSRSEMNVSTLELGDSALYLCASSLTGIEKLFFGSGTQLSVL.

The chain recombines TRBV27 with TRBJ2-7; TRBD2 aligns across 7 bases. Germline CDR1 and CDR2: MNHEY and SMNVEV (reference sequence). J gave up 0 bases and V 8 bases, and 4 bases lay outside the gene matches. This CDR3 has 13 amino acids. Here the CDR3 reads CASSGTTSYEQYF. The DNA for the CDR3 is TGTGCCAGCTCCGGGACTACCTCCTACGAGCAGTACTTC.

The chain couples TRBV9 to TRBJ2-1, with TRBD2 identical over 16 bases. Germline CDR1 and CDR2: SGDLS and YYNGEE. The CDR3 contains 18 residues. The J segment lost 9 bases and the V segment lost 4 bases, leaving 13 bases of the junction unmatched. CDR3 sequence (DNA): TGTGCCAGCAGCTTCGGGACTAGCGGGGGGGTTGTCATTGTTGAGCAGTTCTTC. Translation: CASSFGTSGGVVIVEQFF.

The chain carries TRBV4-1 and TRBJ1-6; a weak D match, TRBD1 (5 bases). The CDR3 runs to 19 residues. The V gene lost 1 base and the J gene lost 7 bases, with 23 bases spanning the gap. CDR1 and CDR2 (germline): MGHRA, YSYEKL. CDR3 bases: TGCGCCAGCAGCCAAGGTTTTGGGGCGTCGACGTATTTAAATTCACCCCTCCACTTT. Amino acids: CASSQGFGASTYLNSPLHF.

This sequence joins TRBV4-1 and TRBJ1-4; the match to TRBD1 covers 12 bases. The germline V gene has CDR1 MGHRA and CDR2 YSYEKL. Trimming removed 4 bases from V and 3 bases from J; junction bases left unmatched: 6. CDR3 size: 17 residues. The DNA for the CDR3 is TGCGCCAGCAGCCCGGGACAGGGGGCGAGACCTAATGAAAAACTGTTTTTT. Its translation: CASSPGQGARPNEKLFF.

The chain recombines TRBV18 with TRBJ1-1, with 7 nucleotides matching TRBD1. V lost 9 bases, J lost 0 bases, and 7 bases stayed unmatched. Per germline, CDR1 KGHSH and CDR2 LQKENI. The CDR3 is 14 amino acids. CDR3 loop: CASKEGQLNTEAFF. In DNA, the CDR3 is TGTGCCAGTAAGGAGGGACAGCTGAACACTGAAGCTTTCTTT.

This chain uses TRBV6-5 with TRBJ1-1; perhaps TRBD1 as D (6 bases). V was shortened by 8 bases and J by 5 bases, with 9 bases between the two germline ends. In germline, CDR1 is MNHEY, CDR2 SVGAGI. This CDR3 region has 11 residues. This chain's CDR3 is CASFGTTEAFF. The CDR3, as DNA: TGTGCCAGCTTCGGGACAACTGAAGCTTTCTTT.

The chain couples TRBV6-1 to TRBJ2-1; D might be TRBD1 (5 bases). This CDR3 spans 15 amino acids. V dropped 8 bases and J dropped 1 base, with 15 bases sitting between them. CDR1 is MNHNS, CDR2 SASEGT, per germline. CDR3 nucleotide sequence: TGTGCCAGCGGAATGCAGGGTGGGTCCTACAATGAGCAGTTCTTC. This gives the protein CASGMQGGSYNEQFF.

The chain carries TRBV18 and TRBJ1-3, with D unclear. Germline assignment: CDR1 KGHSH and CDR2 LQKENI. Between the trimmed V and J ends, which lost 4 bases and 0 bases, there was a span of 13 bases. There are 16 residues in the CDR3. CDR3 amino acids: CASSHSRMDSGNTIYF. The CDR3 nucleotides are TGTGCCAGCTCACACTCCAGGATGGACTCTGGAAACACCATATATTTT.

This rearrangement joins TRBV10-3 to TRBJ1-1; TRBD1 might be the D (5 bases). The CDR3 loop spans 14 amino acids. CDR1 is ENHRY and CDR2 is SYGVKD in the germline V gene. Trimming stripped 2 bases from V and 3 bases from J, with 10 bases between. The CDR3 reads CAISEDSFYTEAFF. In nucleotides, the CDR3 is TGTGCCATCAGTGAGGACAGCTTTTACACTGAAGCTTTCTTT.